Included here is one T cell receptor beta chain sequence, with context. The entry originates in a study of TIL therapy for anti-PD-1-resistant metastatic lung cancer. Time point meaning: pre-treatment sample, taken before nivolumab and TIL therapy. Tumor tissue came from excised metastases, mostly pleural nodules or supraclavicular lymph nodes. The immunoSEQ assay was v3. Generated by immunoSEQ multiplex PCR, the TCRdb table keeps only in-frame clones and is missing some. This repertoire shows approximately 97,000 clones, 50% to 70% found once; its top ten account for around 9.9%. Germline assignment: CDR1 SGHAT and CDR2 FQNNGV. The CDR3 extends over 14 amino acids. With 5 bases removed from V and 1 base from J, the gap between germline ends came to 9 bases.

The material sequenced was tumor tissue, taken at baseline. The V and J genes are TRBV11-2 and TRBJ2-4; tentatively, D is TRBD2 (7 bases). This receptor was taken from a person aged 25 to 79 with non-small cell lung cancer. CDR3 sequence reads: CASSRGGAKNIQYF. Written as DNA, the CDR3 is TGTGCCAGCAGCCGCGGGGGCGCCAAAAACATTCAGTACTTC.